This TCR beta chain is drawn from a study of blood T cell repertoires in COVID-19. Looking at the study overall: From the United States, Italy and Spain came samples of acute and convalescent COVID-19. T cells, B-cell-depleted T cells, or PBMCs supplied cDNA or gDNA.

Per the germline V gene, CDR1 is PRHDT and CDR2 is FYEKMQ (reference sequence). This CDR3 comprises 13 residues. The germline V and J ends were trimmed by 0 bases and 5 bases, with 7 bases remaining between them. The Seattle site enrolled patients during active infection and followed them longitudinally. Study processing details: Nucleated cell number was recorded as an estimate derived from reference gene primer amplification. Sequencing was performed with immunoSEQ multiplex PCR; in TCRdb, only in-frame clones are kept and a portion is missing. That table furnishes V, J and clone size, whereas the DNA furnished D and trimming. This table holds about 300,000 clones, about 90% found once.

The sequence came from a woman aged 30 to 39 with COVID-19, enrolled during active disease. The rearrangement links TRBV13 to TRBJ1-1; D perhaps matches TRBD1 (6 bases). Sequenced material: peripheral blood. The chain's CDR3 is CASSLGTGTEAFF. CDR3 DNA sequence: TGTGCCAGCAGCTTAGGTACAGGGACTGAAGCTTTCTTT. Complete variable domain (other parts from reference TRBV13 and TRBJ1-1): AAGVIQSPRHLIKEKRETATLKCYPIPRHDTVYWYQQGPGQDPQFLISFYEKMQSDKGSIPDRFSAQQFSDYHSELNMSSLELGDSALYFCASSLGTGTEAFFGQGTRLTVV.